What follows are 20 T cell receptor beta chains derived from one specimen sequenced in a study of blood T cell repertoires in COVID-19. Sequencing was performed with immunoSEQ multiplex PCR; in TCRdb, only in-frame clones are kept and a portion is missing. The sample has 75,000 to 95,000 clones; roughly 89% are singletons. Sequencing was carried out using peripheral blood. These receptors were taken from a man aged 55 to 70 with acute or convalescent COVID-19.

This clone occurred once. The CDR3 DNA reads TGTGCCAGCAGACAGGCTTTAGAGACCCAGTACTTC. Its protein is CASRQALETQYF. This chain links TRBV2 with TRBJ2-5; D perhaps matches TRBD1 (5 bases). Germline lookup yields CDR1 SNHLY and CDR2 FYNNEI. CDR3 size: 12 residues. Trimming shortened V by 6 bases and J by 4 bases, and 9 bases separated the two germline ends.

The V and J genes are TRBV3-1 (or the pseudogene TRBV3-2) and TRBJ1-1, with a weak D call TRBD1 (5 bases). CDR3 length equals 13 residues. V was clipped by 5 bases and J by 6 bases, with 13 bases between them. Germline loops: CDR1 LGHDT, CDR2 YNNKEL (reference sequence). Here the CDR3 reads CASSGSRVSEAFF. The DNA for the CDR3 is TGTGCCAGCAGCGGTTCCAGGGTCTCTGAAGCTTTCTTT.

The chain has TRBV7-9 and TRBJ2-1, with 10 bases fitting TRBD2. Germline CDR1 reads SEHNR; CDR2 reads FQNEAQ (reference sequence). J lost 4 bases, V lost 5 bases, and 8 bases had no gene match. The CDR3 length is 16 residues. This CDR3 is CASSTPLAGEYNEQFF. CDR3 sequence (DNA): TGTGCCAGCAGCACCCCTCTAGCGGGGGAGTACAATGAGCAGTTCTTC. The entire variable domain, with the rest obtained from reference TRBV7-9 and TRBJ2-1, is as follows: DTGVSQNPRHKITKRGQNVTFRCDPISEHNRLYWYRQTLGQGPEFLTYFQNEAQLEKSRLLSDRFSAERPKGSFSTLEIQRTEQGDSAMYLCASSTPLAGEYNEQFFGPGTRLTVL.

This chain joins TRBV15 and TRBJ1-1; 7 bases align to TRBD1. This CDR3 is 14 amino acids long. Germline lookup yields CDR1 LNHNV and CDR2 YYDKDF (reference sequence). V dropped 1 base and J dropped 11; count of bases not matched to a gene: 10. The CDR3 spells CATSRVSGGTEAFF. The DNA of the CDR3 is TGTGCCACCAGCAGAGTGTCGGGCGGGACAGAGGCTTTCTTT.

The rearrangement links TRBV5-1 to TRBJ2-3, with 8 bases matching TRBD1. The germline V gene encodes CDR1 SGHRS and CDR2 YFSETQ. The V gene end was trimmed by 4 bases and the J gene end by 5 bases; junction bases not matched to a gene: 6. This CDR3 spans 14 amino acids. In DNA, the CDR3 is TGCGCCAGCAGCCCGGACAGGGTGGGAGATACGCAGTATTTT. It codes for CASSPDRVGDTQYF. The whole variable domain, remainder taken from reference TRBV5-1 and TRBJ2-3, is KAGVTQTPRYLIKTRGQQVTLSCSPISGHRSVSWYQQTPGQGLQFLFEYFSETQRNKGNFPGRFSGRQFSNSRSEMNVSTLELGDSALYLCASSPDRVGDTQYFGPGTRLTVL.

The chain has TRBV24-1 and TRBJ2-1; a possible D gene is TRBD1 (5 bases). V lost 9 bases and J 4 bases, leaving 12 bases between the germline ends. From germline, CDR1 is KGHDR and CDR2 SFDVKD. This CDR3 contains 13 residues. The CDR3: CATARDGYNEQFF. DNA of the CDR3: TGTGCCACCGCCAGGGATGGATACAATGAGCAGTTCTTC.

The chain employs TRBV7-8 and TRBJ1-4; possible D gene TRBD1, 6 bases. This CDR3 contains 17 residues. Germline loops: CDR1 SGHVS, CDR2 FQNEAQ. V lost 1 base to trimming and J lost 0 bases, with 12 bases between them. CDR3 protein: CASSLEDRPTTNEKLFF. As DNA, the CDR3 is TGTGCCAGCAGCTTAGAGGACAGACCGACAACTAATGAAAAACTGTTTTTT.

The genes are TRBV18 and TRBJ1-4, with 7 bases aligning to TRBD1. The V gene's germline CDR1 is KGHSH and CDR2 LQKENI. The CDR3 is made up of 13 amino acids. V was clipped by 3 bases and J by 5 bases; unmatched bases: 0. As DNA, the CDR3 is TGTGCCAGCTCACCGGGACAGAATGAAAAACTGTTTTTT. Its protein product is CASSPGQNEKLFF.

The chain couples TRBV19 to TRBJ1-1; D is possibly TRBD1 (6 bases). The CDR3 has 14 residues. Between the trimmed V and J ends, which lost 4 bases and 10 bases, there was a span of 19 bases. Germline CDR1 is LNHDA and CDR2 is SQIVND (reference sequence). The CDR3 sequence: CASSKAPGGLGAFF. DNA for the CDR3: TGTGCCAGTAGTAAGGCCCCCGGGGGGCTAGGAGCTTTCTTT.

The rearrangement links TRBV18 to TRBJ1-5; the D is unclear. V was pared by 6 bases and J by 3 bases, with 9 bases between. Germline loops: CDR1 KGHSH, CDR2 LQKENI. This CDR3 comprises 13 residues. The CDR3 sequence: CASSESSNQPQHF. Here the CDR3 DNA reads TGTGCCAGCTCGGAGAGCTCCAATCAGCCCCAGCATTTT. The whole variable domain, remainder taken from reference TRBV18 and TRBJ1-5, is NAGVMQNPRHLVRRRGQEARLRCSPMKGHSHVYWYRQLPEEGLKFMVYLQKENIIDESGMPKERFSAEFPKEGPSILRIQQVVRGDSAAYFCASSESSNQPQHFGDGTRLSIL.

The chain uses TRBV7-6 and TRBJ2-1, with D possibly TRBD1 on 5 matching bases. With 1 base removed from V and 3 bases from J, the gap between germline ends came to 10 bases. The CDR3 consists of 15 residues. CDR1 is SGHVS and CDR2 is FNYEAQ in the germline V gene. CDR3 in amino acids: CASSLVVTDYNEQFF. In DNA form, the CDR3 reads TGTGCCAGCAGCTTAGTGGTGACAGACTACAATGAGCAGTTCTTC.

This clone occurred a few times. The chain joins TRBV10-1 to TRBJ2-7; D may be TRBD1 (5 bases). V dropped 3 bases and J dropped 6 bases, with 9 bases sitting between them. Germline loops: CDR1 WNHNN, CDR2 SYGVQD (reference sequence). The CDR3 contains 12 residues. The CDR3 spells CASSDRAGEQYF. The CDR3 coding sequence is TGCGCCAGCAGTGACAGGGCCGGCGAGCAGTACTTC.

The rearrangement links TRBV4-1 to TRBJ1-2; D unresolved. CDR3 length: 12 residues. Germline CDR1 and CDR2: MGHRA and YSYEKL. The ends were cut back, 5 bases at V and 5 bases at J, with 9 bases in the middle. The CDR3 is CASSSLRYGYTF. DNA of the CDR3: TGCGCCAGCAGCTCCCTGCGGTATGGCTACACCTTC.

This clone was detected a few times. The chain is built from TRBV21-1 and TRBJ1-1; the table's D call TRBD1 went unverified against the DNA. TRBV21-1 is tagged as a pseudogene. The CDR3 is 16 amino acids. The CDR3 reads CASSKGRGGEGTEAFF. The CDR3 nucleotides are TGTGCCAGCAGCAAAGGAAGAGGGGGCGAGGGCACTGAAGCTTTCTTT.

The chain employs TRBV11-3 and TRBJ2-2; tentatively, D is TRBD1 (6 bases). The CDR3 extends over 14 amino acids. The V and J ends lost 6 bases and 5 bases respectively, with 13 bases between them. Germline V gene data show CDR1 as SGHNT and CDR2 as YENEEA. The CDR3 region has the DNA TGTGCCAGCAGTAAGCAGGGGAAAACCGGGGAGCTGTTTTTT. As protein: CASSKQGKTGELFF.

This clone was counted once. V gene TRBV6-2 or TRBV6-3 combines with J gene TRBJ1-5, with TRBD1 as a possible D gene (5 bases). Trimming shortened V by 0 bases and J by 0 bases, and 12 bases separated the two germline ends. CDR3 length equals 17 residues. The germline V gene has CDR1 MNHEY and CDR2 SVGEGT. The DNA of the CDR3 is TGTGCCAGCAGTTACTCTGCCAGGGACTATAGCAATCAGCCCCAGCATTTT. Amino acid sequence: CASSYSARDYSNQPQHF.

The gene calls are TRBV4-2 and TRBJ2-5; 9 bases fit TRBD1. CDR1 is LGHNA, CDR2 YNFKEQ, per germline. V lost 4 bases, J lost 3 bases, and 9 bases stayed unmatched. The CDR3 contains 16 residues. CDR3 sequence (DNA): TGTGCCAGCAGCCCCGAGGGGGGACAGGGCAAAGAGACCCAGTACTTC. Amino acids: CASSPEGGQGKETQYF.

This clone was observed a single time. The rearrangement links TRBV2 to TRBJ1-2; TRBD1 agrees at 7 bases. CDR3 length equals 14 residues. The V segment lost 1 base and the J segment 2 bases; nucleotides outside the gene matches: 1. Germline CDR1 reads SNHLY; CDR2 reads FYNNEI. The chain's CDR3 is CASSEGRGNYGYTF. The CDR3 nucleotides read TGTGCCAGCAGTGAAGGCAGGGGGAACTATGGCTACACCTTC.

The chain uses TRBV12-3 or TRBV12-4 and TRBJ1-2; perhaps TRBD1 as D (5 bases). V shed 8 bases and J shed 8 bases, with 18 bases lying between them. CDR3 length equals 13 residues. In DNA, the CDR3 is TGTGCCAGCGCCAGGGAGTACGGGAGCGGCTACACCTTC. It translates to CASAREYGSGYTF.

The chain's CDR3 is CSVGTGAAFF. The CDR3 nucleotides are TGCAGCGTGGGGACAGGGGCAGCTTTCTTT. The rearrangement joins TRBV29-1 to TRBJ1-1; 10 bases match TRBD1. The V gene end was trimmed by 6 bases and the J gene end by 10 bases; junction bases not matched to a gene: 2. The CDR3 is 10 residues long. In germline, CDR1 is SQVTM, CDR2 ANQGSEA.